The clone carrying this TCR beta chain was recorded a few times. This specimen comes from a study of blood T cells in healthy people across ages. With a J-beta primer mix and a sample-barcoded 5' primer, a second PCR ran about 7 to 12 cycles. There were at least 3 million CDR3-containing paired-end reads obtained from each sample. TCRdb redid the calling of the 5' RACE reads with MiXCR, one entry per CDR3 protein. Among approximately 940,000 distinct CDR3 sequences listed, around 49% were seen once. The J segment lost 4 bases and the V segment lost 5 bases, leaving 5 bases of the junction unmatched. This CDR3 is 13 amino acids long. Germline V CDR1 and CDR2: SQVTM, ANQGSEA. Drawing of peripheral blood yielded 8.5 to 10 milliliters from each donor. The authors extracted at least 5.5 micrograms of total RNA per sample.

The gene calls are TRBV29-1 and TRBJ2-5; 9 bases fit TRBD1. The clonotype originates from a young man in good health. Sequencing used blood. CDR3 amino acids: CSVQTGGGETQYF. The CDR3 coding sequence is TGCAGCGTTCAAACAGGGGGCGGAGAGACCCAGTACTTC.